The clone carrying this T cell receptor beta chain was seen repeatedly, ten times or more. Antigen specificity is unknown. The sample belongs to a study of cytotoxic CD8 clonotypes in ibrutinib-treated CLL. Study-wide context: Partial responses numbered some 25 and complete responses 2; after a median about 72 months, roughly 14 stayed remitted and 12 progressed. The study's findings and limits: Contraction or stability on treatment characterized the public clonotypes, which were uncommon.

The CDR3 has 14 amino acids. Germline loops: CDR1 SGHNT, CDR2 YENEEA. Trimming removed 5 bases at V and 2 bases at J, with 10 bases between. Some clones are missing from TCRdb's copy, which holds only in-frame ones; the method was immunoSEQ multiplex PCR. Of roughly 110,000 clones listed, 58% are singletons. This clonotype was obtained from a human donor with chronic lymphocytic leukemia. The material was PBMCs, obtained after 24 months of ibrutinib treatment. The rearrangement uses TRBV11-3 and TRBJ1-3; no clear D. CDR3 in DNA: TGTGCCAGCAGCCCAACTAGAGCTGGAAACACCATATATTTT. Translated: CASSPTRAGNTIYF.